This TCR beta chain came from a study of blood T cell repertoires in COVID-19. The J segment lost 9 bases and the V segment lost 4 bases, leaving 6 bases of the junction unmatched. This CDR3 is 12 amino acids long. The germline gives CDR1 SGDLS, CDR2 YYNGEE. The method was immunoSEQ multiplex PCR; TCRdb's version includes in-frame clones alone and lacks a portion of them. Counted here are around 81,000 clones, just over 85% occurring once; the ten biggest clones make up approximately 5%. Sequenced material: peripheral blood. The TCR sequence derives from a woman of 80 years or more with acute or convalescent COVID-19. The V call is TRBV9, the J call TRBJ1-2, with 7 bases identical to TRBD1. The CDR3 DNA is TGTGCCAGCAGCCCCCTGACAGGGAGCTACACCTTC. Amino acid sequence: CASSPLTGSYTF.